Following are 18 T cell receptor beta chains from one sample sequenced in a study of blood T cell repertoires in COVID-19. The table came from immunoSEQ multiplex PCR; TCRdb's copy has only in-frame clones and leaves some out. The sample consists of 200,000 to 300,000 clones, approximately 86% of them appearing once. What was sequenced was peripheral blood. These receptors originate from a man aged 35-49 years who had recovered from COVID-19.

The rearrangement links TRBV5-1 to TRBJ1-6; 9 bases are shared with TRBD1. The germline CDR1 and CDR2 sequences are SGHRS and YFSETQ. The CDR3 runs to 15 residues. V gave up 0 bases and J gave up 5 bases; unmatched junction bases: 0. CDR3 residues: CASSLGQGDNSPLHF. The DNA for the CDR3 is TGCGCCAGCAGCTTGGGACAGGGGGATAATTCACCCCTCCACTTT. The whole variable domain, remainder taken from reference TRBV5-1 and TRBJ1-6, is KAGVTQTPRYLIKTRGQQVTLSCSPISGHRSVSWYQQTPGQGLQFLFEYFSETQRNKGNFPGRFSGRQFSNSRSEMNVSTLELGDSALYLCASSLGQGDNSPLHFGNGTRLTVT.

The chain has TRBV6-5 and TRBJ2-1, with D maybe TRBD2 (5 bases). The CDR3 sequence is 12 residues long. CDR1 MNHEY and CDR2 SVGAGI come from the germline V gene. V shed 6 bases and J shed 3 bases, with 6 bases lying between them. In DNA, the CDR3 is TGTGCCAGCAGCACTAGCTACAATGAGCAGTTCTTC. Translated: CASSTSYNEQFF.

The chain combines TRBV14 with TRBJ2-1; no firm D call. The V and J ends lost 2 bases and 7 bases respectively, with 15 bases between them. This CDR3 has 15 residues. Germline loops: CDR1 SGHDN, CDR2 FVKESK. Written as DNA, the CDR3 is TGTGCCAGCAGCCAACAAGGCCTAGGCCGAAATGAGCAGTTCTTC. Translated, it gives CASSQQGLGRNEQFF.

The chain employs TRBV10-3 and TRBJ1-1; D may be TRBD1 (6 bases). V gave up 8 bases and J gave up 0 bases, with 16 bases separating them. Germline assignment: CDR1 ENHRY and CDR2 SYGVKD. The CDR3 sequence is 15 residues long. CDR3 amino acids: CAIRGGNPLNTEAFF. The CDR3 nucleotides read TGTGCCATCCGGGGGGGCAACCCATTGAACACTGAAGCTTTCTTT.

This CDR3 reads CASSLLQEKLFF. For the CDR3, the DNA is TGTGCCAGCAGCTTATTACAGGAAAAACTGTTTTTT. The V gene is TRBV7-8, the J gene TRBJ1-4, with D hard to call. With 2 bases removed from V and 8 bases from J, the gap between germline ends came to 6 bases. CDR3 size: 12 residues. Germline assignment: CDR1 SGHVS and CDR2 FQNEAQ.

The chain carries TRBV19 and TRBJ2-1, with TRBD1 matching over 9 bases. J gave up 3 bases and V 6 bases, and 12 bases lay outside the gene matches. This CDR3 has 17 amino acids. Germline V lookup: CDR1 LNHDA, CDR2 SQIVND (reference sequence). In DNA form, the CDR3 reads TGTGCCAGTAGAGAAGGACAGGGGCGGCTAATCTACAATGAGCAGTTCTTC. This translates into CASREGQGRLIYNEQFF. Full variable domain (missing parts from reference TRBV19 and TRBJ2-1): DGGITQSPKYLFRKEGQNVTLSCEQNLNHDAMYWYRQDPGQGLRLIYYSQIVNDFQKGDIAEGYSVSREKKESFPLTVTSAQKNPTAFYLCASREGQGRLIYNEQFFGPGTRLTVL.

The gene calls are TRBV7-9 and TRBJ2-1; 8 nucleotides line up with TRBD2. V dropped 3 bases and J dropped 8; count of bases not matched to a gene: 15. Germline CDR1 SEHNR, CDR2 FQNEAQ (reference sequence). This CDR3 has 17 residues. The CDR3 DNA follows: TGTGCCAGCAGCTTCCCAGTCGGGAGGGCCGTTTCTGATGAGCAGTTCTTC. The encoded protein is CASSFPVGRAVSDEQFF.

This chain links TRBV6-2 or TRBV6-3 with TRBJ2-7, with 7 bases fitting TRBD1. The germline V gene has CDR1 MNHEY and CDR2 SVGEGT. The CDR3 length is 15 residues. With 4 bases clipped from V and 1 base from J, the junction kept 7 bases outside the gene matches. CDR3 sequence (DNA): TGTGCCAGCAGTTTTAGGGGGCTCCAGTCCTACGAGCAGTACTTC. Translating it yields CASSFRGLQSYEQYF.

The chain couples TRBV5-1 to TRBJ2-3, with 11 bases that match TRBD2. The germline gives CDR1 SGHRS, CDR2 YFSETQ. CDR3 length: 16 amino acids. V lost 0 bases, J lost 7 bases, and 7 bases stayed unmatched. This chain's CDR3 is CASSLAVLAGVYTQYF. CDR3 in DNA: TGCGCCAGCAGCTTGGCCGTACTAGCGGGAGTATATACGCAGTATTTT.

The CDR3 spells CASSTPGQTYEQYF. Written as DNA, the CDR3 is TGTGCCAGCAGTACCCCGGGACAAACCTACGAGCAGTACTTC. This chain connects TRBV5-4 to TRBJ2-7, with D perhaps matching TRBD1 (6 bases). Between the trimmed V and J ends, which lost 5 bases and 2 bases, there was a span of 14 bases. CDR3 length: 14 residues. Germline V gives CDR1 SGHNT, CDR2 YYREEE (reference sequence).

This clone is a singleton in its sample. The chain joins TRBV5-1 to TRBJ1-6; D ambiguous. CDR1 and CDR2 from the germline V gene are SGHRS and YFSETQ. The CDR3 contains 13 residues. Trimming removed 7 bases from V and 7 bases from J, with 12 bases in between. CDR3: CASRSEMNSPLHF. The CDR3 coding sequence is TGCGCCAGCCGATCGGAGATGAATTCACCCCTCCACTTT.

The chain combines TRBV28 with TRBJ1-4; D remains unclear. V was pared by 2 bases and J by 8 bases, with 12 bases between. Germline CDR1 reads MDHEN; CDR2 reads SYDVKM. This CDR3 is built from 14 residues. The CDR3 DNA reads as TGTGCCAGCAGTTTAGGAGGGATGGAGGAAAAACTGTTTTTT. Encoded protein: CASSLGGMEEKLFF.

The chain joins TRBV3-1 (or the pseudogene TRBV3-2) to TRBJ2-3; D gene unclear. The V end was cut by 4 bases, the J end by 3 bases, with 5 bases between. This CDR3 has 12 amino acids. Germline V gene lookup returns CDR1 LGHDT and CDR2 YNNKEL (reference sequence). As DNA, the CDR3 is TGTGCCAGCAGCCTGTCTACAGATACGCAGTATTTT. This sequence encodes CASSLSTDTQYF.

This clone was detected only once. Here the CDR3 DNA reads TGTGCCAGCAGCTTTGCGGGGTCTGGGCGGAATGAGCAGTTCTTC. Translated: CASSFAGSGRNEQFF. The chain couples TRBV7-9 to TRBJ2-1; tentative D call: TRBD2 (6 bases). CDR1 is SEHNR, CDR2 FQNEAQ, per germline (reference sequence). V lost 3 bases and J 7 bases, leaving 16 bases between the germline ends. The CDR3 has 15 residues.

V gene TRBV7-9 combines with J gene TRBJ1-4, with D possibly matching TRBD1 (5 bases). CDR1 is SEHNR, CDR2 FQNEAQ, per germline (reference sequence). The CDR3 has 14 amino acids. The V end was cut by 1 base, the J end by 4 bases, with 7 bases between. CDR3 loop: CASSLVDSNEKLFF. As DNA, the CDR3 is TGTGCCAGCAGCTTAGTCGACAGTAATGAAAAACTGTTTTTT.

In this sample, this clone turned up a few times. V gene TRBV6-1 combines with J gene TRBJ2-3; TRBD1 is a possible D gene (5 bases). CDR3 length equals 14 residues. V was trimmed by 7 bases and J by 6 bases, leaving 17 bases between them. In germline, CDR1 is MNHNS, CDR2 SASEGT. In DNA, the CDR3 is TGTGCCAGCACCCAGGTTAATAAGGGGGATACGCAGTATTTT. Translated, it gives CASTQVNKGDTQYF.

V gene TRBV3-1 (or the pseudogene TRBV3-2) combines with J gene TRBJ2-1; D gene uncertain. CDR3 length: 15 amino acids. V shed 6 bases and J shed 6 bases, with 18 bases lying between them. Germline loops: CDR1 LGHDT, CDR2 YNNKEL (reference sequence). The CDR3 loop reads CASSPTKPRSNEQFF. The CDR3 nucleotides read TGTGCCAGCAGTCCCACGAAGCCTAGGAGCAATGAGCAGTTCTTC.

V and J are TRBV24-1 and TRBJ2-1; no reliable D call. This CDR3 is 12 amino acids long. Germline-derived CDR1 and CDR2 are KGHDR and SFDVKD. V lost 1 base and J 7 bases, leaving 4 bases between the germline ends. The CDR3 DNA is TGTGCCACCAGTGATTTCGGGAATGAGCAGTTCTTC. It yields the protein CATSDFGNEQFF.